The 4 T cell receptor beta chains below all came from one sample that was sequenced in a study of blood T cell repertoires in COVID-19. Sequenced by immunoSEQ multiplex PCR; TCRdb stores in-frame clones only, minus some. The repertoire has about 390,000 clones, approximately 90% of them found once; the top ten carry roughly a tenth. The specimen was PBMCs or T cells enriched from blood (not recorded which). The receptors originated from a woman between 45 and 65 years old who had recovered from COVID-19.

The J gene is TRBJ1-6, the V gene TRBV10-2; 8 bases match TRBD1. Germline CDR1 and CDR2: WSHSY and SAAADI. The CDR3 covers 14 residues. The J segment lost 9 bases and the V segment lost 4 bases, leaving 5 bases of the junction unmatched. CDR3 sequence (DNA): TGCGCCAGCAGTGTACAGGGGGAGGGTTCACCCCTCCACTTT. It codes for CASSVQGEGSPLHF.

The rearrangement uses TRBV3-1 (or the pseudogene TRBV3-2) and TRBJ2-1; 7 bases fit TRBD1. With 4 bases clipped from V and 2 bases from J, the junction kept 5 bases outside the gene matches. Germline V gene data show CDR1 as LGHDT and CDR2 as YNNKEL (reference sequence). The CDR3 spans 15 residues. This chain's CDR3 is CASSLSGQTYNEQFF. The CDR3 nucleotides read TGTGCCAGCAGCCTATCGGGACAGACCTACAATGAGCAGTTCTTC.

J is TRBJ1-1 and V is TRBV5-8; D is perhaps TRBD1 (5 bases). The germline V gene has CDR1 SGHTS and CDR2 YDEGEE. V was shortened by 2 bases and J by 0 bases, with 11 bases between the two germline ends. CDR3 length: 15 residues. In nucleotides, the CDR3 is TGTGCCAGCAGCTTTCTCGGGACTATGAACACTGAAGCTTTCTTT. Amino acid sequence: CASSFLGTMNTEAFF.

The V and J genes are TRBV19 and TRBJ1-1; TRBD1 aligns across 7 bases. The CDR3 runs 14 residues. CDR1 is LNHDA and CDR2 is SQIVND in the germline V gene (reference sequence). V lost 2 bases, J lost 5 bases, and 5 bases stayed unmatched. The CDR3 nucleotides read TGTGCCAGTAGTATAAGAGGGGGACAGACTGAAGCTTTCTTT. Encoded protein: CASSIRGGQTEAFF. Together with reference TRBV19 and TRBJ1-1, the CDR3 gives the full variable domain: DGGITQSPKYLFRKEGQNVTLSCEQNLNHDAMYWYRQDPGQGLRLIYYSQIVNDFQKGDIAEGYSVSREKKESFPLTVTSAQKNPTAFYLCASSIRGGQTEAFFGQGTRLTVV.